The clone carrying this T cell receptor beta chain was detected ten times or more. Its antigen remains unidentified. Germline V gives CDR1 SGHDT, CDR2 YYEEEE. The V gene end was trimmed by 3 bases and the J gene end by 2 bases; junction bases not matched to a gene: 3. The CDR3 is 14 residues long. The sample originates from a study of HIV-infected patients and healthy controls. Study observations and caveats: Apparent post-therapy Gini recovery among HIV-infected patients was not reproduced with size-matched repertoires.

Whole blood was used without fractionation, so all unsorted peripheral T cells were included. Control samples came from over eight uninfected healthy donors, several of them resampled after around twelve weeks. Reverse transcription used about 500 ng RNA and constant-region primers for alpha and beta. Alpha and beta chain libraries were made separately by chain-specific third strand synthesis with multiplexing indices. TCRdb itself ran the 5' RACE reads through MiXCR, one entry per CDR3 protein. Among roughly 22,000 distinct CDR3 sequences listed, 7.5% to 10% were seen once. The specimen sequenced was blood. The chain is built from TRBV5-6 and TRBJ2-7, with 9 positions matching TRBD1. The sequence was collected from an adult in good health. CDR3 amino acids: CASSSTGGAYEQYF. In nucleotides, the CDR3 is TGTGCCAGCAGCTCTACAGGGGGCGCCTACGAGCAGTACTTC. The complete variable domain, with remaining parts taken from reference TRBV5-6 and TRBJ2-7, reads DAGVTQSPTHLIKTRGQQVTLRCSPKSGHDTVSWYQQALGQGPQFIFQYYEEEERQRGNFPDRFSGHQFPNYSSELNVNALLLGDSALYLCASSSTGGAYEQYFGPGTRLTVT.